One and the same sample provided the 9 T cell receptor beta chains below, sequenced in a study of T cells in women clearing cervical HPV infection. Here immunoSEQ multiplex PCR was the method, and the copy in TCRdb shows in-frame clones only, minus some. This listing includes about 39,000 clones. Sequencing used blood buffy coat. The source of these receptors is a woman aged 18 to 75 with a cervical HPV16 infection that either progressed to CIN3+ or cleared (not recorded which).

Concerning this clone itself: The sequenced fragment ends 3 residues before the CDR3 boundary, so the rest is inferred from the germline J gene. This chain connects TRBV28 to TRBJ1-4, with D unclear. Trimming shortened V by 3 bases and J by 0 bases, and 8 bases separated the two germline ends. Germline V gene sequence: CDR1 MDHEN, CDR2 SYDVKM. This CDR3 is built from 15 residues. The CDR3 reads CASSLHGATNEKLFF. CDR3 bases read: TGTGCCAGCAGTTTGCACGGGGCAACTAATGAAAAA.

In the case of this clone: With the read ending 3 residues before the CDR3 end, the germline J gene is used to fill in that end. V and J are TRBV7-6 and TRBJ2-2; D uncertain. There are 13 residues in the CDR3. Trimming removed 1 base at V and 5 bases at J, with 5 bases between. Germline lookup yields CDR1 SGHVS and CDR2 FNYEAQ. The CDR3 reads CASSLVQTGELFF. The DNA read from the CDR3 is TGTGCCAGCAGCTTAGTACAAACCGGGGAG.

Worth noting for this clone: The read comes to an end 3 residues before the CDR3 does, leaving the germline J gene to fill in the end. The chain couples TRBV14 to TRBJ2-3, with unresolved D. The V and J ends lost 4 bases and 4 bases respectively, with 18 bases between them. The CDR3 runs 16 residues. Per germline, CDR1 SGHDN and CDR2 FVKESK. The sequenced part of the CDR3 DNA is TGTGCCAGCAGCCTACCTCGGATAGGGTCACCAGATACG. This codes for CASSLPRIGSPDT. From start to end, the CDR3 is CASSLPRIGSPDTQYF.

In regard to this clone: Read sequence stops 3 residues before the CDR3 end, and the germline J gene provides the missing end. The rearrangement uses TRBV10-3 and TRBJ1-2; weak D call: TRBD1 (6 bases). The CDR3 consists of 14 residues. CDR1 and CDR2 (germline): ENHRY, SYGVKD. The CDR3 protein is CAISKDSGVWGYTF. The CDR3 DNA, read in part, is TGTGCCATCAGTAAGGACAGCGGCGTCTGGGGC.

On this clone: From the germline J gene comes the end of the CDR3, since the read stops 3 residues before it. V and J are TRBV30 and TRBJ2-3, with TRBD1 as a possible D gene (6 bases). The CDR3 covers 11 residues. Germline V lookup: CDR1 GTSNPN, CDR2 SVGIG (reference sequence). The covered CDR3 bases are TGTGCCTGGAGTATGAAGGGGGCG. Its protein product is CAWSMKGA. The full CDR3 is CAWSMKGAQYF.

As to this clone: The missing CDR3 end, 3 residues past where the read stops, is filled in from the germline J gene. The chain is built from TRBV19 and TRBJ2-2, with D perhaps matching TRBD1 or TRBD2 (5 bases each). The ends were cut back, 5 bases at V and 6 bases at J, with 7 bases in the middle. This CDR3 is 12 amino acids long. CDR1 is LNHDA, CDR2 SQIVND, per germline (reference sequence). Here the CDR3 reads CASSEGSGELFF. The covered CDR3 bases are TGTGCCAGTAGTGAGGGGTCCGGGGAG. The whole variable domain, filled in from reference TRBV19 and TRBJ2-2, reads DGGITQSPKYLFRKEGQNVTLSCEQNLNHDAMYWYRQDPGQGLRLIYYSQIVNDFQKGDIAEGYSVSREKKESFPLTVTSAQKNPTAFYLCASSEGSGELFFGEGSRLTVL.

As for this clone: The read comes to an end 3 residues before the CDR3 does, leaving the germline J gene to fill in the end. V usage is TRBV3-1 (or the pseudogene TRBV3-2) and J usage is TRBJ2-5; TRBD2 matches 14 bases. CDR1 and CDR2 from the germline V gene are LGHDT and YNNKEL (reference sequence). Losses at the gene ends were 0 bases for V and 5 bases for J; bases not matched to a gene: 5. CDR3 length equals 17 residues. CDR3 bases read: TGTGCCAGCAGCCAAGATCGTGGGACTAGCGGGGGCGAGACC. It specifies CASSQDRGTSGGET. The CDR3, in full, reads CASSQDRGTSGGETQYF.

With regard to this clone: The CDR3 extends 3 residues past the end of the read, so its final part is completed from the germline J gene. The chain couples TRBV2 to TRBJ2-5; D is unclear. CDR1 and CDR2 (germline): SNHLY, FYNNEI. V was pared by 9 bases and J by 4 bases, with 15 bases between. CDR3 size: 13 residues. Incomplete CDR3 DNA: TGTGCCAGGTCTTCGCCAGCAGGAGAGACC. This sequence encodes CARSSPAGET. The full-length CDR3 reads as CARSSPAGETQYF.

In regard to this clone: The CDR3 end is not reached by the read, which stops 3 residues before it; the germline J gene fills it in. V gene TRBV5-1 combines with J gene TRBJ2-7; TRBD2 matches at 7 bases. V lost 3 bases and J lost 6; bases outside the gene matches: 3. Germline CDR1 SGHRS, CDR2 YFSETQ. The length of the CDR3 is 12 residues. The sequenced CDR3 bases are TGCGCCAGCAGCTACGGGGAGGGCGAG. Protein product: CASSYGEGE. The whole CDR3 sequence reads CASSYGEGEQYF.